These 21 T cell receptor beta chains were sequenced from one sample in a study of T cells after yellow fever vaccination. From the 5' RACE reads, TCRdb called clonotypes with MiXCR, one entry per CDR3 protein. The table records 300,000 to 350,000 distinct CDR3 sequences, about 4% of them present only once. Sequenced here: PBMCs, sampled 5 days after the yellow fever booster vaccination. The source is a man younger than 35 who received the YFV17D yellow fever vaccine.

V is TRBV28 and J is TRBJ2-5, with D possibly TRBD2 on 6 matching bases. Trimming took 9 bases from V and 1 from J, leaving 15 bases between them. Per germline, CDR1 MDHEN and CDR2 SYDVKM. The CDR3 contains 14 residues. Here the CDR3 DNA reads TGTGCCAGTATGACCCCGGGACTCCAAGAGACCCAGTACTTC. Residues: CASMTPGLQETQYF.

This clonotype was counted between two and nine times. The chain is built from TRBV5-1 and TRBJ1-1; D remains unclear. This CDR3 has 13 amino acids. The germline V gene has CDR1 SGHRS and CDR2 YFSETQ. V lost 2 bases to trimming and J lost 1 base, with 6 bases between them. For the CDR3, the DNA is TGCGCCAGCAGCTTCATCCGGAACACTGAAGCTTTCTTT. This translates into CASSFIRNTEAFF.

This clonotype was recorded at least ten times. The chain employs TRBV24-1 and TRBJ2-7; D remains unclear. The V gene lost 0 bases and the J gene lost 2 bases, with 10 bases spanning the gap. The CDR3 has 15 residues. Germline CDR1 KGHDR, CDR2 SFDVKD. CDR3 sequence reads: CATSDLQVQPYEQYV. For the CDR3, the DNA is TGTGCCACCAGTGATTTGCAAGTTCAGCCCTACGAGCAGTACGTC.

This clonotype was recorded a few times. V and J are TRBV9 and TRBJ2-6, with D hard to call. This CDR3 has 14 residues. Germline loops: CDR1 SGDLS, CDR2 YYNGEE. V lost 3 bases, J lost 0 bases, and 4 bases lay in between. The CDR3, as DNA: TGTGCCAGCAGCGAAAACTCTGGGGCCAACGTCCTGACTTTC. This encodes CASSENSGANVLTF.

V gene TRBV7-3 combines with J gene TRBJ2-1, with 10 bases identical to TRBD1. Germline trimming cut 4 bases from V and 5 bases from J; bases unmatched to any gene: 5. Germline V gives CDR1 SGHTA, CDR2 FQGTGA. This CDR3 contains 15 residues. The CDR3 nucleotides read TGTGCCAGCAGCTATGGGACAGGGGCCCACAATGAGCAGTTCTTC. This gives the protein CASSYGTGAHNEQFF.

This clonotype turned up a few times. The chain links TRBV5-4 to TRBJ2-5, with a weak D call TRBD2 (5 bases). This CDR3 is built from 13 residues. The germline V gene has CDR1 SGHNT and CDR2 YYREEE (reference sequence). Trimming removed 2 bases at V and 5 bases at J, with 10 bases between. CDR3 sequence: CASSFRSGETQYF. Written as DNA, the CDR3 is TGTGCCAGCAGCTTTCGCTCGGGGGAGACCCAGTACTTC.

In its sample, this clonotype was seen many times. This chain connects TRBV20-1 to TRBJ1-6; D is possibly TRBD1 (5 bases). Trimming shortened V by 0 bases and J by 6 bases, and 15 bases separated the two germline ends. From germline, CDR1 is DFQATT and CDR2 SNEGSKA (reference sequence). The CDR3 is made up of 16 amino acids. This CDR3 reads CSARDLGEGVNSPLHF. The CDR3 coding sequence is TGCAGTGCTAGAGATCTGGGGGAAGGGGTTAATTCACCCCTCCACTTT.

At least ten counts were recorded for this clonotype. The V call is TRBV4-3, the J call TRBJ2-5; TRBD1 is a possible D gene (6 bases). Trimming shortened V by 1 base and J by 5 bases, and 14 bases separated the two germline ends. The CDR3 has 15 residues. Germline assignment: CDR1 LGHNA and CDR2 YSLEER. CDR3 nucleotides: TGCGCCAGCAGCCAAGTTGGGGGCCTTAGGGAGACCCAGTACTTC. It codes for CASSQVGGLRETQYF.

The genes are TRBV5-4 and TRBJ2-7, with D unclear. Per germline, CDR1 SGHNT and CDR2 YYREEE (reference sequence). V was cut by 3 bases and J by 5 bases, with 15 bases left in between. The CDR3 has 14 amino acids. CDR3 in amino acids: CASSSPPTIHEQYV. CDR3 sequence (DNA): TGTGCCAGCAGCTCTCCCCCCACGATCCACGAGCAGTACGTC.

The chain employs TRBV5-1 and TRBJ2-5, with D perhaps matching TRBD1 (5 bases). Trimming pared 0 bases from V and 2 bases from J, leaving 11 bases between. The V gene's germline CDR1 is SGHRS and CDR2 YFSETQ. The CDR3 is made up of 15 amino acids. The CDR3 nucleotides read TGCGCCAGCAGCTTGGCAGGGATGGGACAAGAGACCCAGTACTTC. It is translated as CASSLAGMGQETQYF.

This clonotype was counted only a few times. The J gene is TRBJ1-2, the V gene TRBV6-1; D ambiguous. This CDR3 has 16 residues. Per germline, CDR1 MNHNS and CDR2 SASEGT. Trimming took 2 bases from V and 0 from J, leaving 13 bases between them. CDR3 nucleotide sequence: TGTGCCAGCAGTGAATCGACGGACGAAGCTAACTATGGCTACACCTTC. Translation: CASSESTDEANYGYTF.

This clonotype has at least ten counts. The chain carries TRBV7-3 and TRBJ2-4; 11 positions agree with TRBD1. V trimming: 5 bases; J trimming: 8 bases; junction bases outside the gene matches: 8. The CDR3 has 15 residues. The germline CDR1 and CDR2 sequences are SGHTA and FQGTGA. DNA for the CDR3: TGTGCCAGCAGCAGGACAGGGGGCGACGGTGACATTCAGTACTTC. The encoded protein is CASSRTGGDGDIQYF.

The CDR3 loop reads CASSFGDRGYGYTF. The CDR3 coding sequence is TGCGCCAGCAGCTTTGGGGACAGGGGCTATGGCTACACCTTC. V and J are TRBV5-1 and TRBJ1-2; 10 bases fit TRBD1. Per the germline V gene, CDR1 is SGHRS and CDR2 is YFSETQ. This CDR3 comprises 14 residues. The junction had 2 bases not matched to a gene; V was cut back by 2 bases and J by 4 bases.

The gene calls are TRBV28 and TRBJ2-3, with 11 bases that match TRBD2. Trimming at V came to 3 bases and at J to 3 bases, leaving 2 bases not matched to a gene. CDR3 length: 15 residues. The germline V gene has CDR1 MDHEN and CDR2 SYDVKM. In DNA form, the CDR3 reads TGTGCCAGCAGTTTGGGACTAGCGGAGACAGATACGCAGTATTTT. This encodes CASSLGLAETDTQYF.

The chain is built from TRBV3-1 and TRBJ2-5; D remains ambiguous. Germline CDR1 is LGHDT and CDR2 is YNNKEL (reference sequence). V lost 0 bases, J lost 6 bases, and 8 bases lay in between. The CDR3 totals 13 residues. CDR3 loop: CASSQDVLKTQYF. The CDR3 region has the DNA TGTGCCAGCAGCCAAGATGTCCTCAAGACCCAGTACTTC.

V usage is TRBV7-2 and J usage is TRBJ2-7; D remains unclear. Trimming stripped 2 bases from V and 4 bases from J, with 6 bases between. The CDR3 consists of 12 residues. Per germline, CDR1 SGHTA and CDR2 FQGNSA. The CDR3 sequence: CASSLMQYEQYF. The CDR3 nucleotides are TGTGCCAGCAGCTTAATGCAATACGAGCAGTACTTC.

This clonotype was detected only a few times. This rearrangement joins TRBV7-2 to TRBJ1-5, with 8 bases aligning to TRBD1. V lost 4 bases to trimming and J lost 4 bases; unmatched junction nucleotides: 6. CDR3 size: 15 residues. Germline V gene data show CDR1 as SGHTA and CDR2 as FQGNSA. The chain's CDR3 is CASSSGQAGNQPQHF. The CDR3 DNA follows: TGTGCCAGCAGCTCGGGACAGGCAGGGAATCAGCCCCAGCATTTT.

This clonotype has at least ten counts. The chain recombines TRBV5-1 with TRBJ2-5, with no clear D. Trimming removed 0 bases from V and 0 bases from J, with 24 bases in between. The CDR3 contains 20 residues. The germline V gene has CDR1 SGHRS and CDR2 YFSETQ. CDR3 DNA: TGCGCCAGCAGCTTGGGACAACTCCGAATGGCCACCGTTGACCAAGAGACCCAGTACTTC. It encodes CASSLGQLRMATVDQETQYF.

The chain employs TRBV6-5 and TRBJ2-5; perhaps TRBD1 as D (6 bases). The germline V and J ends were trimmed by 2 bases and 4 bases, with 14 bases remaining between them. This CDR3 comprises 15 residues. CDR1 MNHEY and CDR2 SVGAGI come from the germline V gene. The CDR3 here is CASSYTGQVAETQYF. The CDR3 DNA reads TGTGCCAGCAGTTACACAGGGCAGGTAGCAGAGACCCAGTACTTC.

At least ten counts were recorded for this clonotype. V gene TRBV10-3 combines with J gene TRBJ2-6; D is ambiguous. The CDR3 runs to 16 residues. Trimming pared 3 bases from V and 0 bases from J, leaving 9 bases between. Germline lookup yields CDR1 ENHRY and CDR2 SYGVKD. CDR3 in DNA: TGTGCCATCAGTGACCAGGTCGCCTCTGGGGCCAACGTCCTGACTTTC. Amino acids: CAISDQVASGANVLTF.

V usage is TRBV6-6 and J usage is TRBJ2-3, with D possibly matching TRBD2 (6 bases). The V gene's germline CDR1 is MNHNY and CDR2 SVGAGI (reference sequence). Trimming removed 3 bases from V and 1 base from J, with 8 bases in between. This CDR3 spans 14 amino acids. CDR3: CASSYPGGTDTQYF. The CDR3, as DNA: TGTGCCAGCAGTTATCCGGGGGGCACAGATACGCAGTATTTT.